These 14 T cell receptor beta chains came from one sample sequenced in a study of blood T cell repertoires in COVID-19. TCRdb's copy holds only in-frame clones and misses some; the assay was immunoSEQ multiplex PCR. The repertoire holds 300,000 to 450,000 clones, 87% seen once, with 2.3% in the top ten. The sequenced sample was peripheral blood. These receptors were collected from a woman aged 60-75 years with COVID-19, enrolled during active disease.

This sequence joins TRBV6-1 and TRBJ2-7, with D hard to call. CDR3 size: 15 residues. V lost 2 bases, J lost 5 bases, and 16 bases lay in between. Germline CDR1 and CDR2: MNHNS and SASEGT. CDR3 in amino acids: CASSEIPSRTDEQYF. In DNA, the CDR3 is TGTGCCAGCAGTGAAATCCCTAGTCGAACGGACGAGCAGTACTTC.

V and J are TRBV6-5 and TRBJ2-2; D is unclear. V lost 6 bases and J lost 1, with 6 bases in between. This CDR3 is built from 13 residues. Germline V gene sequence: CDR1 MNHEY, CDR2 SVGAGI. The CDR3 sequence is CASRERNTGELFF. The CDR3 DNA is TGTGCCAGCAGAGAGAGGAACACCGGGGAGCTGTTTTTT.

The chain uses TRBV6-5 and TRBJ1-2, with TRBD1 matching 9 bases. V shed 4 bases and J 4 bases; nucleotides not matched to a gene: 7. CDR1 and CDR2 (germline): MNHEY, SVGAGI. This CDR3 is 15 amino acids long. In DNA form, the CDR3 reads TGTGCCAGCAGTTTCGGGACAGGGAGGTCCTATGGCTACACCTTC. The encoded protein is CASSFGTGRSYGYTF.

The CDR3 coding sequence is TGTGCCAGCAGCGTAGCCTCGAATGCGGGAAACTCTGGAAACACCATATATTTT. This codes for CASSVASNAGNSGNTIYF. The chain recombines TRBV9 with TRBJ1-3; D is unclear. The CDR3 contains 18 residues. V gave up 0 bases and J gave up 0 bases, with 16 bases separating them. Germline values: CDR1 SGDLS, CDR2 YYNGEE.

This chain connects TRBV19 to TRBJ2-7, with 7 bases aligning to TRBD2. This CDR3 has 14 amino acids. Germline loops: CDR1 LNHDA, CDR2 SQIVND (reference sequence). With 7 bases clipped from V and 0 bases from J, the junction kept 6 bases outside the gene matches. In DNA, the CDR3 is TGTGCCAGTAAGCCAGCGGGGAGCTCCTACGAGCAGTACTTC. Translating it yields CASKPAGSSYEQYF.

This chain links TRBV5-1 with TRBJ2-7; TRBD2 is a possible D gene (5 bases). The CDR3 spans 16 residues. The ends were cut back, 0 bases at V and 1 base at J, with 14 bases in the middle. Germline CDR1 and CDR2: SGHRS and YFSETQ. The CDR3 bases are TGCGCCAGCAGCTTGGTGGTCGGGGATTCTTCCTACGAGCAGTACTTC. Amino acids: CASSLVVGDSSYEQYF.

The V and J genes are TRBV18 and TRBJ1-6; weak D call: TRBD1 (6 bases). Deletions cut 2 bases from V and 13 bases from J, with 15 bases between. The length of the CDR3 is 14 residues. Germline CDR1 is KGHSH and CDR2 is LQKENI. The CDR3 protein is CASSPFGDTAPLHF. CDR3 in DNA: TGTGCCAGCTCACCATTCGGGGACACCGCGCCCCTCCACTTT.

DNA of the CDR3: TGTGCCAGCAGCCTGGGACAGGGGGGCGTTCGCGAGCAGTACTTC. Its protein is CASSLGQGGVREQYF. This chain connects TRBV6-6 to TRBJ2-7, with 11 bases matching TRBD1. This CDR3 comprises 15 residues. V shed 6 bases, J shed 6 bases, and the junction held 10 bases outside the gene matches. Per the germline V gene, CDR1 is MNHNY and CDR2 is SVGAGI (reference sequence).

V gene TRBV29-1 combines with J gene TRBJ1-1; perhaps TRBD1 as D (5 bases). This CDR3 contains 13 residues. V was shortened by 7 bases and J by 4 bases, with 16 bases between the two germline ends. CDR1 and CDR2 (germline): SQVTM, ANQGSEA. The DNA for the CDR3 is TGCAGCGCTAAGGGGCAGGTTCGCACTGAAGCTTTCTTT. Residues: CSAKGQVRTEAFF.

The V call is TRBV18, the J call TRBJ1-5; maybe TRBD1 (5 bases). Deletions cut 3 bases from V and 2 bases from J, with 14 bases between. The germline V gene has CDR1 KGHSH and CDR2 LQKENI. The CDR3 is 16 amino acids. The CDR3 DNA follows: TGTGCCAGCTCACCGATAGGAGGGGTCGGCAATCAGCCCCAGCATTTT. It encodes CASSPIGGVGNQPQHF.

V and J are TRBV18 and TRBJ2-3; TRBD2 is a possible D gene (6 bases). In germline, CDR1 is KGHSH, CDR2 LQKENI. The germline V and J ends were trimmed by 1 base and 5 bases, with 10 bases remaining between them. The CDR3 consists of 14 residues. The CDR3 sequence: CASSPRQEGDTQYF. The CDR3 DNA follows: TGTGCCAGCTCACCACGGCAGGAGGGAGATACGCAGTATTTT.

The rearrangement uses TRBV5-1 and TRBJ2-7; 7 nucleotides line up with TRBD2. Per the germline V gene, CDR1 is SGHRS and CDR2 is YFSETQ. This CDR3 is 13 amino acids long. V dropped 7 bases and J dropped 6; count of bases not matched to a gene: 10. CDR3 bases: TGCGCCAGCGGTGGGGGACTATCGTCCGAGCAGTACTTC. It codes for CASGGGLSSEQYF.

The chain employs TRBV7-9 and TRBJ1-5; 8 bases align to TRBD1. Germline V CDR1 and CDR2: SEHNR, FQNEAQ (reference sequence). This CDR3 is built from 14 residues. After removal of 4 bases from V and 5 bases from J, the junction contained 4 bases not matched to a gene. CDR3 loop: CASSSTGEHQPQHF. The CDR3 DNA reads TGTGCCAGCAGCTCGACAGGGGAACATCAGCCCCAGCATTTT.

This rearrangement joins TRBV13 to TRBJ2-2, with a weak D call TRBD2 (6 bases). V gave up 7 bases and J gave up 4 bases, with 16 bases separating them. CDR3 length: 15 amino acids. Germline V gene lookup returns CDR1 PRHDT and CDR2 FYEKMQ (reference sequence). Here the CDR3 reads CASTYTRGITGELFF. CDR3 sequence (DNA): TGTGCCAGCACCTACACACGGGGGATCACCGGGGAGCTGTTTTTT. Together with reference TRBV13 and TRBJ2-2, the CDR3 gives the full variable domain: AAGVIQSPRHLIKEKRETATLKCYPIPRHDTVYWYQQGPGQDPQFLISFYEKMQSDKGSIPDRFSAQQFSDYHSELNMSSLELGDSALYFCASTYTRGITGELFFGEGSRLTVL.